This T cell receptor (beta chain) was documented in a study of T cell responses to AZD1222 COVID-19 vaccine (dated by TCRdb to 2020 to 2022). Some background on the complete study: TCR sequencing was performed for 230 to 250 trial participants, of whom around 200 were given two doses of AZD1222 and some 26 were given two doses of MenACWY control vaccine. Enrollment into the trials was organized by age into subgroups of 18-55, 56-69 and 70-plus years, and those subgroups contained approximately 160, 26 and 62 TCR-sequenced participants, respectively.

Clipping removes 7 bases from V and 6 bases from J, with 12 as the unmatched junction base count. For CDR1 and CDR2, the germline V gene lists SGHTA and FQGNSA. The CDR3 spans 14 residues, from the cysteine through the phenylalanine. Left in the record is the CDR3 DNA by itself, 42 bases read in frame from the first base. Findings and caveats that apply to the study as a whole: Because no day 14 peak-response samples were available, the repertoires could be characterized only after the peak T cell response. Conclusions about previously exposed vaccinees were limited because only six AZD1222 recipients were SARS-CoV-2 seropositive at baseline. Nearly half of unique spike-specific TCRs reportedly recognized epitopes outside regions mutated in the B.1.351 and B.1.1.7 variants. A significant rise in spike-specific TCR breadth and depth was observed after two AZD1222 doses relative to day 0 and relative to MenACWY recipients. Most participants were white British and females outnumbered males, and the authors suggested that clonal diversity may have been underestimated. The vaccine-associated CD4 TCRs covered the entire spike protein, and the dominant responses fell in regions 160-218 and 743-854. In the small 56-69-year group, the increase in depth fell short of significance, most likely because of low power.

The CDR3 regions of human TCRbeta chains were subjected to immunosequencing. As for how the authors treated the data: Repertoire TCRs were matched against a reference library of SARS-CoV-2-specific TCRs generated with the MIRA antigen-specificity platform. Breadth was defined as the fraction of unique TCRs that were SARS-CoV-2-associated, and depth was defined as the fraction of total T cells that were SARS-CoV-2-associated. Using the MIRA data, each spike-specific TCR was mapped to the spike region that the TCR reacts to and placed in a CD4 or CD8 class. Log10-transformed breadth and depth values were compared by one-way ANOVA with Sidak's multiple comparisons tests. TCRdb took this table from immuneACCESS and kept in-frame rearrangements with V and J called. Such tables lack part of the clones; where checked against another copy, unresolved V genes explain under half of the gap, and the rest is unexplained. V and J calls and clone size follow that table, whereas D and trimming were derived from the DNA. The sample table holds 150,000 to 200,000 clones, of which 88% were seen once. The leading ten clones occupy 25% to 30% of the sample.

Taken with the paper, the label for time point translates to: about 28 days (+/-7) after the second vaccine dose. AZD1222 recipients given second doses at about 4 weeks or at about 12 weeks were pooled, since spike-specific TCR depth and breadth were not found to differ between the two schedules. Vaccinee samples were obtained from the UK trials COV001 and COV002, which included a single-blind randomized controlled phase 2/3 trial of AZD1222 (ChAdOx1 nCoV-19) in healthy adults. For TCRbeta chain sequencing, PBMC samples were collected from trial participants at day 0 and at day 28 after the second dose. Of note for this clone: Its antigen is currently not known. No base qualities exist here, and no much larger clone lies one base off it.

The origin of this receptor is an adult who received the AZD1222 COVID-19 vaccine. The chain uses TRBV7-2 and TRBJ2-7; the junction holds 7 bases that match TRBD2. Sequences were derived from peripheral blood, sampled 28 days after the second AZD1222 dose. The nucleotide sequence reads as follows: TGTGCCAGCATCCCGGGACTACCCGGGTCCGAGCAGTACTTC. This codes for CASIPGLPGSEQYF. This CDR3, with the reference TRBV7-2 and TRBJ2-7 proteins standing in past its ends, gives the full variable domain GAGVSQSPSNKVTEKGKDVELRCDPISGHTALYWYRQSLGQGLEFLIYFQGNSAPDKSGLPSDRFSAERTGGSVSTLTIQRTQQEDSAVYLCASIPGLPGSEQYFGPGTRLTVT.